This T cell receptor (beta chain) was sequenced in a study of T-cell reconstitution after alpha-beta-depleted transplantation in children. Study observations and caveats: Several hundred graft clones that had expanded were reportedly the source of alpha-beta T cells about two months after transplant.

For TCRbeta, the library was prepared with unique molecular identifiers. TCRdb processed the PCR reads anew with MiXCR; each CDR3 protein has one entry. The sample includes hundreds of thousands of distinct CDR3 sequences, 23% of them seen just once. Note on this clonotype: Its antigen is unidentified.

Trimming left V 2 bases short and J 7 bases short, with 11 bases between. CDR1 SEHNR and CDR2 FQNEAQ come from the germline V gene (reference sequence). CDR3 size: 13 residues. The TCR sequence derives from a boy under two years old who had a stem cell transplant for acute myeloid leukemia, so the T cells may come from the graft donor. The chain is built from TRBV7-9 and TRBJ1-1; D remains unclear. Material: PBMCs, mostly from graft donor cells, obtained 360 days after TCRalphabeta/CD19-depleted stem cell transplant. CDR3 DNA sequence: TGTGCCAGCAGCTTATCAGAGGGAATTGAAGCTTTCTTT. This translates into CASSLSEGIEAFF.